In its sample, the clone carrying this T cell receptor (beta chain) was seen a few times. The CDR3 has 13 residues. V was pared by 4 bases and J by 7 bases, with 6 bases of the junction left unmatched. CDR1 DFQATT and CDR2 SNEGSKA come from the germline V gene (reference sequence). 5'RACE template switching produced TCR cDNA carrying a universal primer site and UMIs. Via MiXCR, TCRdb re-called the 5' RACE reads, giving one row per CDR3 protein. The table records hundreds of thousands of distinct CDR3 sequences, 9% to 15% of them present only once. This entry is derived from a study of T cells after yellow fever vaccination.

This sequence was found in a man aged 25-45 years who received the YFV17D yellow fever vaccine. This chain joins TRBV20-1 and TRBJ1-4, with TRBD1 identical over 7 bases. The specimen was PBMCs, collected on the day of the yellow fever booster vaccination. The CDR3 nucleotides are TGCAGTGCTATTGGGTCAGGGGGTGAAAAACTGTTTTTT. Translated, it gives CSAIGSGGEKLFF.